Shown below are 27 T cell receptor beta chains from a single sample sequenced in a study of blood T cells in healthy people across ages (dated by TCRdb to between 2014 and 2017). Library method: 5' RACE. Sequencing was carried out with an Illumina HiSeq 2500. A second PCR of about 6 to 11 cycles was run with a J-beta primer mix and a sample-barcoded 5' primer. The public reads were quality trimmed at Q25 with fastp and then assembled into clones with MiXCR by TCRdb, keeping productive beta chains. Rows with a matching CDR3 protein are joined into one entry that keeps the most common DNA and genes. The sample table lists about 1.8 million distinct CDR3 sequences, around half of them with a count of one. The ten largest clones represent roughly 2% of the sample. Specimen: blood. These receptors all stem from a middle-aged woman in good health.

For the CDR3, the DNA is TGTGCCAGCAGCTATGACACCCACACAGATACGCAGTATTTT. The encoded protein is CASSYDTHTDTQYF. The chain couples TRBV27 to TRBJ2-3; D not certain. V dropped 6 bases and J dropped 2 bases, with 12 bases sitting between them. The CDR3 covers 14 residues. The germline gives CDR1 MNHEY, CDR2 SMNVEV (reference sequence).

A word on this clonotype: The junction departs from germline at one end; a sequencing error may be responsible. CDR3 sequence reads: CPSSRETTYYEQYF. Written as DNA, the CDR3 is TGCCCCAGCAGCCGTGAGACAACCTACTACGAGCAGTACTTC. This chain uses TRBV5-1 with TRBJ2-7; no firm D call. The CDR3 sequence is 14 residues long. The germline V gene has CDR1 SGHRS and CDR2 YFSETQ. The full variable domain, in which reference TRBV5-1 and TRBJ2-7 provide the parts outside the CDR3, is KAGVTQTPRYLIKTRGQQVTLSCSPISGHRSVSWYQQTPGQGLQFLFEYFSETQRNKGNFPGRFSGRQFSNSRSEMNVSTLELGDSALYLCPSSRETTYYEQYFGPGTRLTVT.

The rearrangement joins TRBV7-2 to TRBJ2-3, with D tentatively TRBD2 (6 bases). CDR3 size: 15 residues. The V gene's germline CDR1 is SGHTA and CDR2 FQGNSA. Trimming took 1 base from V and 5 from J, leaving 13 bases between them. In nucleotides, the CDR3 is TGTGCCAGCAGCTTAGGCGAAAGGGGAGGAGATACGCAGTATTTT. Translating gives CASSLGERGGDTQYF.

This clonotype was recorded at least ten times. The chain is built from TRBV7-2 and TRBJ2-7; D unresolved. This CDR3 comprises 16 residues. Germline assignment: CDR1 SGHTA and CDR2 FQGNSA. The germline V and J ends were trimmed by 5 bases and 4 bases, with 21 bases remaining between them. The chain's CDR3 is CASSPVSLETPYEQYF. The CDR3 DNA sequence: TGTGCCAGCAGCCCAGTCTCCTTGGAGACACCATACGAGCAGTACTTC. The full variable domain, its missing parts supplied by reference TRBV7-2 and TRBJ2-7, is GAGVSQSPSNKVTEKGKDVELRCDPISGHTALYWYRQSLGQGLEFLIYFQGNSAPDKSGLPSDRFSAERTGGSVSTLTIQRTQQEDSAVYLCASSPVSLETPYEQYFGPGTRLTVT.

The chain joins TRBV3-1 to TRBJ2-4, with no clear D. Judging by the DNA end, TRBJ2-7 fits better; the J call may be wrong. Germline CDR1 LGHDT, CDR2 YNNKEL (reference sequence). CDR3 length: 14 amino acids. CDR3 sequence (DNA): TGTGCCAGCAGCCAAGAAGGGTTCCTCTACGAGCAGTACTTC. It is translated as CASSQEGFLYEQYF.

This clonotype was observed a few times. The chain employs TRBV9 and TRBJ2-3, with D possibly being TRBD1 (6 bases). V was clipped by 6 bases and J by 0 bases, with 14 bases between them. This CDR3 is 15 amino acids long. Germline-derived CDR1 and CDR2 are SGDLS and YYNGEE. The CDR3 loop is CASKLGQSSTDTQYF. The DNA of the CDR3 is TGTGCCAGCAAACTAGGACAGTCTAGCACAGATACGCAGTATTTT.

This chain joins TRBV11-2 and TRBJ2-5; D not resolved. The germline V gene encodes CDR1 SGHAT and CDR2 FQNNGV. The CDR3 sequence is 13 residues long. V lost 1 base and J lost 9, with 12 bases in between. CDR3 protein: CASSLARARAQYF. Written as DNA, the CDR3 is TGTGCCAGCAGCTTAGCTCGGGCCCGGGCCCAGTACTTC.

This clonotype was counted between two and nine times. The rearrangement links TRBV25-1 to TRBJ2-4; tentative D call: TRBD1 (7 bases). Per germline, CDR1 MGHDK and CDR2 SYGVNS. The V end lost 2 bases, the J end lost 8 bases, and 19 bases lay between the germline ends. The CDR3 totals 16 residues. The CDR3 spells CASSERGRGVGYIQYF. The CDR3 region has the DNA TGTGCCAGCAGTGAACGGGGCAGGGGGGTAGGTTACATTCAGTACTTC. The full variable domain, its missing parts supplied by reference TRBV25-1 and TRBJ2-4, is EADIYQTPRYLVIGTGKKITLECSQTMGHDKMYWYQQDPGMELHLIHYSYGVNSTEKGDLSSESTVSRIRTEHFPLTLESARPSHTSQYLCASSERGRGVGYIQYFGAGTRLSVL.

J is TRBJ2-5 and V is TRBV24-1, with TRBD1 matching over 8 bases. J gave up 1 base and V 4 bases, and 10 bases lay outside the gene matches. The length of the CDR3 is 17 residues. CDR1 is KGHDR, CDR2 SFDVKD, per germline. The DNA for the CDR3 is TGTGCCACCAGTGAGGGACAGGCCCGTGGGCGCCAAGAGACCCAGTACTTC. The encoded protein is CATSEGQARGRQETQYF.

The chain is built from TRBV20-1 and TRBJ2-5; TRBD1 might be the D (5 bases). The CDR3 sequence is 13 residues long. With 6 bases removed from V and 2 bases from J, the gap between germline ends came to 13 bases. The germline V gene has CDR1 DFQATT and CDR2 SNEGSKA (reference sequence). This chain's CDR3 is CSAYDRIQETQYF. CDR3 DNA: TGCAGTGCCTACGACAGAATTCAAGAGACCCAGTACTTC.

The chain links TRBV5-6 to TRBJ2-1, with 7 nucleotides matching TRBD2. The CDR3 totals 17 residues. The V gene's germline CDR1 is SGHDT and CDR2 YYEEEE. V lost 7 bases and J lost 2; bases outside the gene matches: 15. CDR3 in amino acids: CASQLRLLAAPYNEQFF. Written as DNA, the CDR3 is TGTGCCAGCCAACTCCGCCTCCTAGCGGCCCCCTACAATGAGCAGTTCTTC.

J is TRBJ1-2 and V is TRBV6-5, with D uncertain. The germline V gene has CDR1 MNHEY and CDR2 SVGAGI. Trimming cost V 2 bases and J 1 base, with 11 bases left between them. The CDR3 is 15 amino acids. CDR3 sequence (DNA): TGTGCCAGCAGTTACGCCAGCCACCTTAACTATGGCTACACCTTC. As protein: CASSYASHLNYGYTF.

This clonotype has a handful of counts. The rearrangement links TRBV4-3 to TRBJ2-3; 8 nucleotides align to TRBD1. The junction had 6 bases not matched to a gene; V was cut back by 1 base and J by 0 bases. Germline V gene sequence: CDR1 LGHNA, CDR2 YSLEER. The CDR3 length is 17 residues. The CDR3 loop is CASSQGPGTGSTDTQYF. In DNA, the CDR3 is TGCGCCAGCAGCCAAGGTCCAGGGACAGGAAGCACAGATACGCAGTATTTT.

This clonotype has just a few counts. This chain joins TRBV7-3 and TRBJ2-1; 10 bases line up with TRBD1. V shed 5 bases and J 2 bases; nucleotides not matched to a gene: 6. The germline V gene encodes CDR1 SGHTA and CDR2 FQGTGA. The CDR3 contains 16 residues. The CDR3 is CASSLEGTGAYNEQFF. CDR3 DNA sequence: TGTGCCAGCAGCCTGGAAGGGACAGGGGCCTACAATGAGCAGTTCTTC. Full variable domain (remainder filled in from reference TRBV7-3 and TRBJ2-1): GAGVSQTPSNKVTEKGKYVELRCDPISGHTALYWYRQSLGQGPEFLIYFQGTGAADDSGLPNDRFFAVRPEGSVSTLKIQRTERGDSAVYLCASSLEGTGAYNEQFFGPGTRLTVL.

The V and J genes are TRBV6-2 or TRBV6-3 and TRBJ2-3, with D uncertain. Germline CDR1 and CDR2: MNHEY and SVGEGT. Trimming stripped 2 bases from V and 5 bases from J, with 8 bases between. CDR3 length: 13 residues. The CDR3 here is CASSYRAVDTQYF. The CDR3, as DNA: TGTGCCAGCAGTTACCGGGCAGTAGATACGCAGTATTTT.

V gene TRBV5-1 combines with J gene TRBJ2-1; D may be TRBD2 (5 bases). Germline V CDR1 and CDR2: SGHRS, YFSETQ. V lost 0 bases and J 6 bases, leaving 16 bases between the germline ends. The CDR3 has 16 residues. The CDR3 DNA sequence: TGCGCCAGCAGCTTGGGGGGTAGCCCGGCGGGCAATGAGCAGTTCTTC. It encodes CASSLGGSPAGNEQFF.

The table lists this clonotype with a few counts. The J gene is TRBJ2-1, the V gene TRBV6-2 or TRBV6-3, with TRBD1 as a possible D gene (6 bases). V gave up 7 bases and J gave up 2 bases, with 15 bases separating them. This CDR3 comprises 15 residues. Per germline, CDR1 MNHEY and CDR2 SVGEGT. The CDR3 sequence: CASKRGGGTYNEQFF. The CDR3 region has the DNA TGTGCCAGCAAGAGGGGTGGGGGCACCTACAATGAGCAGTTCTTC.

The V gene is TRBV5-1, the J gene TRBJ1-2; D uncertain. This CDR3 region has 15 residues. Trimming removed 3 bases at V and 8 bases at J, with 20 bases between. Germline V gene data show CDR1 as SGHRS and CDR2 as YFSETQ. This chain's CDR3 is CASSSQPRTGKGYTF. CDR3 nucleotides: TGCGCCAGCAGCTCCCAACCACGAACGGGAAAAGGCTACACCTTC. The variable domain in full, with the rest retrieved from reference TRBV5-1 and TRBJ1-2, is KAGVTQTPRYLIKTRGQQVTLSCSPISGHRSVSWYQQTPGQGLQFLFEYFSETQRNKGNFPGRFSGRQFSNSRSEMNVSTLELGDSALYLCASSSQPRTGKGYTFGSGTRLTVV.

This clonotype turned up a few times. The rearrangement uses TRBV4-1 and TRBJ2-6; D might be TRBD1 or TRBD2, each matching 5 bases. The CDR3 has 16 residues. The V end lost 1 base, the J end lost 3 bases, and 10 bases lay between the germline ends. Per the germline V gene, CDR1 is MGHRA and CDR2 is YSYEKL. The chain's CDR3 is CASSQAGGRGANVLTF. CDR3 in DNA: TGCGCCAGCAGCCAAGCTGGGGGACGTGGGGCCAACGTCCTGACTTTC.

On this clonotype itself: Mismatch with germline at one junction end may stem from a read error. This chain links TRBV6-2 or TRBV6-3 with TRBJ2-4; 7 nucleotides align to TRBD2. The assigned J gene may be wrong: the sequence end matches TRBJ2-7 better. The CDR3 consists of 18 residues. Germline-derived CDR1 and CDR2 are MNHEY and SVGEGT. The CDR3 DNA follows: TGCGCCAGCAGTTATGGGGGTCGCGGGACTAAGGGATCATACGAGCAGTACTTC. This encodes CASSYGGRGTKGSYEQYF.

This rearrangement joins TRBV4-3 to TRBJ2-5, with D unclear. The V gene's germline CDR1 is LGHNA and CDR2 YSLEER. CDR3 length: 17 amino acids. Trimming left V 1 base short and J 1 base short, with 16 bases between. Here the CDR3 reads CASSQGYPAVPQETQYF. CDR3 coding DNA: TGCGCCAGCAGCCAAGGATATCCCGCGGTGCCCCAAGAGACCCAGTACTTC.

J is TRBJ2-1 and V is TRBV4-3; 13 bases align to TRBD2. The CDR3 covers 17 residues. Germline V CDR1 and CDR2: LGHNA, YSLEER. V lost 0 bases, J lost 6 bases, and 5 bases stayed unmatched. CDR3 coding DNA: TGCGCCAGCAGCCAAGATTTGGGACTAGCGGGGATCAATGAGCAGTTCTTC. It specifies CASSQDLGLAGINEQFF.

The V and J genes are TRBV15 and TRBJ2-5, with D maybe TRBD1 (6 bases). The CDR3 is 18 amino acids. Trimming removed 5 bases from V and 7 bases from J, with 29 bases in between. Germline V CDR1 and CDR2: LNHNV, YYDKDF (reference sequence). The CDR3 here is CATSSTDRIGTFIWTQYF. The CDR3 coding sequence is TGTGCCACCAGCTCAACGGACAGAATAGGGACGTTCATCTGGACCCAGTACTTC.

This clonotype has just a few counts. The chain combines TRBV5-1 with TRBJ2-3, with D unclear. The CDR3 loop spans 14 amino acids. Germline V gene data show CDR1 as SGHRS and CDR2 as YFSETQ. Trimming removed 5 bases from V and 0 bases from J, with 10 bases in between. The CDR3 sequence: CASRPRRSTDTQYF. The DNA of the CDR3 is TGCGCCAGCAGACCCAGGAGAAGCACAGATACGCAGTATTTT.

The chain has TRBV29-1 and TRBJ2-3; D possibly matches TRBD1 or TRBD2 (5 bases each). Looked up from germline, CDR1 is SQVTM and CDR2 is ANQGSEA. V was pared by 7 bases and J by 6 bases, with 8 bases between. The CDR3 spans 10 residues. The CDR3 DNA sequence: TGCAGCGCCGGGGACGATACGCAGTATTTT. This sequence encodes CSAGDDTQYF.

This clonotype occurred a few times. The CDR3 here is CASRPRTVAYTDTQYF. In nucleotides, the CDR3 is TGTGCCAGCAGACCAAGGACCGTCGCGTACACAGATACGCAGTATTTT. The chain is built from TRBV12-3 or TRBV12-4 and TRBJ2-3; D not certain. This CDR3 has 16 residues. V was cut by 6 bases and J by 2 bases, with 18 bases left in between.

This clonotype was counted at least ten times. The V and J genes are TRBV4-1 and TRBJ2-5, with 11 bases aligning to TRBD2. CDR3 length: 16 residues. From germline, CDR1 is MGHRA and CDR2 YSYEKL. Trimming removed 1 base from V and 1 base from J; junction bases left unmatched: 2. The CDR3 sequence is CASSQGLAGSQETQYF. CDR3 bases: TGCGCCAGCAGCCAAGGACTAGCGGGGAGCCAAGAGACCCAGTACTTC.